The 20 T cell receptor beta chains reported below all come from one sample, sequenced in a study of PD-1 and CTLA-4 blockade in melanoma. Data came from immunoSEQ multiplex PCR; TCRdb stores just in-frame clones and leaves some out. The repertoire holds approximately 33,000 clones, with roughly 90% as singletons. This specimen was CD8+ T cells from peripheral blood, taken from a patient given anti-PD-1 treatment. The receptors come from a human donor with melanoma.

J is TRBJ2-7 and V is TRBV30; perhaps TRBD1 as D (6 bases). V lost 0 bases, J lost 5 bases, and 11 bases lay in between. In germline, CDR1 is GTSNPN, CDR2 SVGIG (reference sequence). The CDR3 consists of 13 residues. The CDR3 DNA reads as TGTGCCTGGAGTGTCATCAGGGGTGACGAGCAGTACTTC. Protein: CAWSVIRGDEQYF.

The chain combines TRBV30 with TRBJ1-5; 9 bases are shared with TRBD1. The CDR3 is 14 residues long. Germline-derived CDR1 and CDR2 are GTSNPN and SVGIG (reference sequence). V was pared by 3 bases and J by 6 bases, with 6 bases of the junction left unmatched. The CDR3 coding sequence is TGTGCCTGGAGCCAAGGACAGGGGAGTCAGCCCCAGCATTTT. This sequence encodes CAWSQGQGSQPQHF.

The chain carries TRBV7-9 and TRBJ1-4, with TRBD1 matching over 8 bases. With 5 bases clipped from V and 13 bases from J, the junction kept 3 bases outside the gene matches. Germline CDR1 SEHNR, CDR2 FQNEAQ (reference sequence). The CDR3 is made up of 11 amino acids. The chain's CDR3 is CASSLTGGLFF. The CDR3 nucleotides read TGTGCCAGCAGCCTCACAGGGGGACTGTTTTTT.

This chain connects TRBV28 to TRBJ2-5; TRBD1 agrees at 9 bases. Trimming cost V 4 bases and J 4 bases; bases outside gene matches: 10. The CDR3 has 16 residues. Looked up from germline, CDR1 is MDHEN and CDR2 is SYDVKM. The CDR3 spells CASSSPLGQGLETQYF. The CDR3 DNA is TGTGCCAGCAGTTCCCCTTTGGGACAGGGCTTAGAGACCCAGTACTTC.

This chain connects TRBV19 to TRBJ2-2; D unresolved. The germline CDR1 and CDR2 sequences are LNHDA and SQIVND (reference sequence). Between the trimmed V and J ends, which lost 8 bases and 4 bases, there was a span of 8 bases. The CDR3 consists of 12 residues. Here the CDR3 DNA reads TGTGCCAGTCACGACGGCACCGGGGAGCTGTTTTTT. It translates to CASHDGTGELFF.

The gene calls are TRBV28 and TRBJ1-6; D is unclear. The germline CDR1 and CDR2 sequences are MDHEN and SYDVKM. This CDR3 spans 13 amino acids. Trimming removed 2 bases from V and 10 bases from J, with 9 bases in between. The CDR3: CASSLEGGSPLHF. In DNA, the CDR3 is TGTGCCAGCAGTTTAGAGGGCGGCTCACCCCTCCACTTT. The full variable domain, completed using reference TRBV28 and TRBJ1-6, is DVKVTQSSRYLVKRTGEKVFLECVQDMDHENMFWYRQDPGLGLRLIYFSYDVKMKEKGDIPEGYSVSREKKERFSLILESASTNQTSMYLCASSLEGGSPLHFGNGTRLTVT.

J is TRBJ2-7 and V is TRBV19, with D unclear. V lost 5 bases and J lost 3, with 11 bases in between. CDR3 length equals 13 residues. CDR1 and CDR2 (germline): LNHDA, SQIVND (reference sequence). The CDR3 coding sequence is TGTGCCAGTAGTGACGTAGATTACTACGAGCAGTACTTC. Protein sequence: CASSDVDYYEQYF.

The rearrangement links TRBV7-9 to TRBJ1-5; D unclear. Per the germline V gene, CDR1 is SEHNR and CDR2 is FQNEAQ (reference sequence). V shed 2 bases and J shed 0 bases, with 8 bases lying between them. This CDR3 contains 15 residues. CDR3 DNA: TGTGCCAGCAGCTTAACAGAGCCTAGCAATCAGCCCCAGCATTTT. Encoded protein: CASSLTEPSNQPQHF.

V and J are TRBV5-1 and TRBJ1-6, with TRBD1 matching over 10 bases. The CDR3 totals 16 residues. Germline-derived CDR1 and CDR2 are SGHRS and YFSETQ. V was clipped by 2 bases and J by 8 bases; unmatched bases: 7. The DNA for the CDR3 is TGCGCCAGCAGCTTTACACCCGGGACAGGGGATTCACCCCTCCACTTT. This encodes CASSFTPGTGDSPLHF.

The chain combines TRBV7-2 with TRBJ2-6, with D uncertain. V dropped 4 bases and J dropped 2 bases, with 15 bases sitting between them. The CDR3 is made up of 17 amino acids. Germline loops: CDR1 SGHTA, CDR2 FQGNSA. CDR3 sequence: CASSSTGTATGANVLTF. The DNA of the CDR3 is TGTGCCAGCAGCTCAACGGGCACCGCGACTGGGGCCAACGTCCTGACTTTC.

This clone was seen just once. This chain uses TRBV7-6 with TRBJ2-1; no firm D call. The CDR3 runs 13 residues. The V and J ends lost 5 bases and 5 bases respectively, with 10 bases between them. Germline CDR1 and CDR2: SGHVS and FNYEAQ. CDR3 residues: CASSAGPDNEQFF. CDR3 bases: TGTGCCAGCAGCGCCGGACCGGACAATGAGCAGTTCTTC. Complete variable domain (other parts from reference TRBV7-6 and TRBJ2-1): GAGVSQSPRYKVTKRGQDVALRCDPISGHVSLYWYRQALGQGPEFLTYFNYEAQQDKSGLPNDRFSAERPEGSISTLTIQRTEQRDSAMYRCASSAGPDNEQFFGPGTRLTVL.

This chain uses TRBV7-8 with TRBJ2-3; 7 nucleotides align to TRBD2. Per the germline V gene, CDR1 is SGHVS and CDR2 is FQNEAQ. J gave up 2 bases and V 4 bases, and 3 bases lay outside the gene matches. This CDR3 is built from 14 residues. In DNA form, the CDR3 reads TGTGCCAGCAGCTCCCGGGACTACACAGATACGCAGTATTTT. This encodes CASSSRDYTDTQYF.

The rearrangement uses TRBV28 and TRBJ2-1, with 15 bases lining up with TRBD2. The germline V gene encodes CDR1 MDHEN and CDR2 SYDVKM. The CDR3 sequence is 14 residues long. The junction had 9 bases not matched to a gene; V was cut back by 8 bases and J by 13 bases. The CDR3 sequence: CASLPGLAGGNQFF. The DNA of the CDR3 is TGTGCCAGCCTGCCTGGACTAGCGGGAGGGAATCAGTTCTTC.

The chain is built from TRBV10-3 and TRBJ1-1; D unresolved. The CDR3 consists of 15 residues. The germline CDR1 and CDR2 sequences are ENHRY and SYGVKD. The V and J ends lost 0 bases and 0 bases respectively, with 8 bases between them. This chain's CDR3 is CAISESSTMNTEAFF. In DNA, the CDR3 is TGTGCCATCAGTGAGTCGTCCACTATGAACACTGAAGCTTTCTTT.

The DNA for the CDR3 is TGTGCCAGCAGTTCCCTAGCGGGAGTCTCCTACAATGAGCAGTTCTTC. Its translation is CASSSLAGVSYNEQFF. This chain joins TRBV28 and TRBJ2-1, with TRBD2 matching over 10 bases. The CDR3 length is 16 residues. Germline CDR1 reads MDHEN; CDR2 reads SYDVKM. The trim removed 4 bases at V and 0 bases at J, leaving 3 bases unmatched.

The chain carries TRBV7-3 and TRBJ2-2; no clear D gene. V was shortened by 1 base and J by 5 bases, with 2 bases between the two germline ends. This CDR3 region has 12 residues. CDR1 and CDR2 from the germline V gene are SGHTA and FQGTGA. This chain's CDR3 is CASSLNTGELFF. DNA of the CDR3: TGTGCCAGCAGCTTAAATACCGGGGAGCTGTTTTTT.

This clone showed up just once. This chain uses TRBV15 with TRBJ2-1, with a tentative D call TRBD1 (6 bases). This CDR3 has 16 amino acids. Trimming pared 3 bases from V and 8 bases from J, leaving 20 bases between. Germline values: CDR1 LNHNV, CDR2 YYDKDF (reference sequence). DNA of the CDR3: TGTGCCACCAGCAGTCGCATCCCGGGACAATCGGATGAGCAGTTCTTC. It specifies CATSSRIPGQSDEQFF.

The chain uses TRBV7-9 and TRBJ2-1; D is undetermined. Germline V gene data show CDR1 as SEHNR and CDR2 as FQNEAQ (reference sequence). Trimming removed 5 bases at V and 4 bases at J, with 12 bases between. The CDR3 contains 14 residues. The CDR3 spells CASSLLDAYNEQFF. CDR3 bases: TGTGCCAGCAGCCTCTTAGACGCTTACAATGAGCAGTTCTTC.

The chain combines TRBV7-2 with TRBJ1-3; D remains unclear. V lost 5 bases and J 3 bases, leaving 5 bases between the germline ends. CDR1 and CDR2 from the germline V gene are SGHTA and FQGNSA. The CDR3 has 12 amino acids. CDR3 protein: CASSAFGNTIYF. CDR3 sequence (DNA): TGTGCCAGCAGCGCCTTTGGAAACACCATATATTTT.

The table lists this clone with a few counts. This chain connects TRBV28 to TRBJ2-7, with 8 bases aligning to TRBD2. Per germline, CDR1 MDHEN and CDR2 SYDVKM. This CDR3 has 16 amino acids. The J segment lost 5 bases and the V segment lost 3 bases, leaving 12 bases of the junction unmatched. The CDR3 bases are TGTGCCAGCAGTTTGTGGGTAGCGGGAAAGGGAGACGAGCAGTACTTC. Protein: CASSLWVAGKGDEQYF.